The source of this T cell receptor (beta chain) is a study of cytomegalovirus exposure and HLA in healthy donors. CDR3 length: 14 residues. With 5 bases removed from V and 6 bases from J, the gap between germline ends came to 13 bases. Germline CDR1 reads KGHSH; CDR2 reads LQKENI. General study results and limits: TCR beta sequences numbering under 20,000 were associated with HLA alleles at 0.05 false discovery rate in a later analysis. Confirmation was obtained in vitro that three CMV-associated chains are specific for CMV antigens.

As to this clone: What it binds is unknown.

The PCR was carried out with 60 Vbeta primers and 13 Jbeta primers. This table comes from immunoSEQ multiplex PCR, and its TCRdb copy is limited to in-frame clones, with some not included. The data hold more than 95,000 clones, with 60% to 85% observed a single time. This chain connects TRBV18 to TRBJ1-4; TRBD1 might be the D (5 bases). The clonotype comes from a man in his fifties in good health and CMV-seropositive. Input material: PBMCs. As DNA, the CDR3 is TGTGCCAGCTCATCTACCGGGGGAGATGAAAAACTGTTTTTT. Translating gives CASSSTGGDEKLFF.